The clone carrying this TCR beta chain was seen only a few times. What it binds is unknown. Assay used: immunoSEQ multiplex PCR; TCRdb lists only in-frame clones, some missing. The data contain about 20,000 clones, roughly 72% of them singletons. The data were obtained in a study of OX40 agonist ivuxolimab in advanced cancers. Points from the study as a whole: Averaging showed that CD8+ T cells had more expanded clones than CD4+ did. Partial responders at 0.1-3.0 mg/kg had among the lowest clonal expansion.

Germline V CDR1 and CDR2: SGHTA, FQGTGA. The ends lost 2 bases at V and 7 bases at J; junction bases unmatched: 7. The CDR3 consists of 15 residues. The starting material was CD4+ or CD8+ T cells sorted from blood, obtained in a trial of the OX40 agonist ivuxolimab. The J gene is TRBJ2-1, the V gene TRBV7-3; 8 bases match TRBD2. This receptor was obtained from an adult with an advanced solid tumor such as melanoma, head and neck, liver or kidney cancer. Written as DNA, the CDR3 is TGTGCCAGCAGCTTACAAGTAGCGGGGACGAATGAGCAGTTCTTC. This gives the protein CASSLQVAGTNEQFF.